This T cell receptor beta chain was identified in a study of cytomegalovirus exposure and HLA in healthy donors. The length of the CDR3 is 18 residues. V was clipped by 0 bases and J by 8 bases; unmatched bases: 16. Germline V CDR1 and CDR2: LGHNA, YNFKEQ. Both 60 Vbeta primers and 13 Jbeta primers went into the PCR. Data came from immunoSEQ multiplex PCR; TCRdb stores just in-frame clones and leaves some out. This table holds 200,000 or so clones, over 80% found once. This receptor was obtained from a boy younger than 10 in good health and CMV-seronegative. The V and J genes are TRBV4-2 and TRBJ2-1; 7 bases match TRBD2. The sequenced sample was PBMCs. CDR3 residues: CASSQDPGRGRGRDEQFF. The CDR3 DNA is TGTGCCAGCAGCCAAGACCCCGGGCGGGGCCGAGGGAGGGATGAGCAGTTCTTC.